This T cell receptor beta chain was identified in a study of blood T cell repertoires in COVID-19. Study information: Researchers got acute and convalescent COVID-19 samples from the United States, Italy and Spain. In each case, the material was cDNA or gDNA derived from T cells, B-cell-depleted T cells, or PBMCs.

The CDR3 is 15 amino acids. V was trimmed by 4 bases and J by 5 bases, leaving 18 bases between them. Germline V CDR1 and CDR2: SGDLS, YYNGEE. In the original workflow: The authors estimated nucleated cell counts from reference gene primer amplification. Assay: immunoSEQ multiplex PCR; the TCRdb copy retains only in-frame clones and omits some. The DNA gave D and trimming, while V, J and clone size come from that table. The sample records around 150,000 clones, 70% to 90% being singletons. The sequenced sample was peripheral blood. The chain links TRBV9 to TRBJ2-5; D might be TRBD1 (7 bases). The receptor was isolated from a human donor in a cohort sampled during active COVID-19. The CDR3 is CASSRQGGIVETQYF. The CDR3 DNA reads TGTGCCAGCAGCCGTCAGGGGGGCATCGTGGAGACCCAGTACTTC.